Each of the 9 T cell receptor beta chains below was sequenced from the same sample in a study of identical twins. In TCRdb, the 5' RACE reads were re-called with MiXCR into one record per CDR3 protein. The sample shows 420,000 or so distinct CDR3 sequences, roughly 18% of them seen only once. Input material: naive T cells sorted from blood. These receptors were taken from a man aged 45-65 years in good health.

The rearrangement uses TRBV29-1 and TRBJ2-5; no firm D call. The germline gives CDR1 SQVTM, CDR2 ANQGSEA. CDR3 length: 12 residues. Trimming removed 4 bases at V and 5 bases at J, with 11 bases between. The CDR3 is CSVGSRAETQYF. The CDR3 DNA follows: TGCAGCGTTGGAAGCCGGGCTGAGACCCAGTACTTC. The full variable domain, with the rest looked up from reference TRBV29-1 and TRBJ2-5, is SAVISQKPSRDICQRGTSLTIQCQVDSQVTMMFWYRQQPGQSLTLIATANQGSEATYESGFVIDKFPISRPNLTFSTLTVSNMSPEDSSIYLCSVGSRAETQYFGPGTRLLVL.

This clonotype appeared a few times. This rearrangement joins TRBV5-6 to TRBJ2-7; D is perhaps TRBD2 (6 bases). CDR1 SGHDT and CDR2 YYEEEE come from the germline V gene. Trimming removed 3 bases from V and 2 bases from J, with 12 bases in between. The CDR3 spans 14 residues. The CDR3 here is CASSSGLGAYEQYF. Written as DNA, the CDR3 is TGTGCCAGCAGCTCGGGACTCGGGGCCTACGAGCAGTACTTC.

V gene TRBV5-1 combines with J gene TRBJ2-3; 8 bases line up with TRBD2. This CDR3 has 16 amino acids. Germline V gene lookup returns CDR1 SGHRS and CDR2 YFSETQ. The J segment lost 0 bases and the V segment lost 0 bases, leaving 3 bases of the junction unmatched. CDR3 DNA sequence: TGCGCCAGCAGCTTGGTAGGGACTAGAAGCACAGATACGCAGTATTTT. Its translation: CASSLVGTRSTDTQYF.

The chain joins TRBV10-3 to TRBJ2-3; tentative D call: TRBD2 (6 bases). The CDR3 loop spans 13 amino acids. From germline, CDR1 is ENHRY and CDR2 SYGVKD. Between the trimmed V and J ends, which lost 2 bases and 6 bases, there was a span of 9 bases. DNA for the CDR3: TGTGCCATCAGTGAGGGAGGGGTGGATACGCAGTATTTT. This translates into CAISEGGVDTQYF.

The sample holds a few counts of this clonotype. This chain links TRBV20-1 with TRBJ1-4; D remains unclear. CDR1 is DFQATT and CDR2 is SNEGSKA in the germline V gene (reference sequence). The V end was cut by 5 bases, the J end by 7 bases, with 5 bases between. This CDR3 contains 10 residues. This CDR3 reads CSAQTEKLFF. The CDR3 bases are TGCAGTGCTCAGACTGAAAAACTGTTTTTT.

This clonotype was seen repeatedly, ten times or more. The CDR3 DNA sequence: TGTGCCAGCAGCCCGACAAACTTCCAAGAGACCCAGTACTTC. It yields the protein CASSPTNFQETQYF. This rearrangement joins TRBV28 to TRBJ2-5, with D unresolved. Trimming took off 6 bases at V and 1 base at J, with 12 bases between the two ends. The germline CDR1 and CDR2 sequences are MDHEN and SYDVKM. The CDR3 is 14 residues long. Combining the CDR3 with reference TRBV28 and TRBJ2-5 gives the whole variable domain DVKVTQSSRYLVKRTGEKVFLECVQDMDHENMFWYRQDPGLGLRLIYFSYDVKMKEKGDIPEGYSVSREKKERFSLILESASTNQTSMYLCASSPTNFQETQYFGPGTRLLVL.

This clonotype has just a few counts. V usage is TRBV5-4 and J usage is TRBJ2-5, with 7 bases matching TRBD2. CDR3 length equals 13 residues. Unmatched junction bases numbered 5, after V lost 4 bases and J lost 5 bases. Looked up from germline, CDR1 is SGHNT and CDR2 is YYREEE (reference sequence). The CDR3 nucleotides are TGTGCCAGCAGCAAGACCGGGGGGGAGACCCAGTACTTC. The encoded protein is CASSKTGGETQYF.

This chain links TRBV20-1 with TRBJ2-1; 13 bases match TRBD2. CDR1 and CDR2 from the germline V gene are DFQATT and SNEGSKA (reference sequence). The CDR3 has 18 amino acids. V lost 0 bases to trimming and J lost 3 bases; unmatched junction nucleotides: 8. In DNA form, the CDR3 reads TGCAGTGCTAGAGATCTGCTACTAGCGGGAGGGATCTACAATGAGCAGTTCTTC. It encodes CSARDLLLAGGIYNEQFF.

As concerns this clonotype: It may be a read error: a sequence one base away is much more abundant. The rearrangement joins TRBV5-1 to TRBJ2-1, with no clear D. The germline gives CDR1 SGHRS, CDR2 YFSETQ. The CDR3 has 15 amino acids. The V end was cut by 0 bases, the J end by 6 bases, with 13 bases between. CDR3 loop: CASSLGFTGVNEQFF. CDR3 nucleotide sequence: TGCGCCAGCAGCTTGGGGTTTACTGGCGTCAATGAGCAGTTCTTC.